This T cell receptor beta chain was documented in a study of blood T cell repertoires in COVID-19. Data came from immunoSEQ multiplex PCR; TCRdb stores just in-frame clones and leaves some out. The sample includes around 290,000 clones, 75% to 95% seen only once; the top ten take approximately 1.2%. The CDR3 spans 15 residues. V shed 8 bases, J shed 5 bases, and the junction held 12 bases outside the gene matches. Per the germline V gene, CDR1 is SGHVS and CDR2 is FNYEAQ. The sample taken for sequencing was PBMCs or T cells enriched from blood (not recorded which). The receptor was derived from a woman in her thirties who had recovered from COVID-19. The chain is built from TRBV7-6 and TRBJ2-7; 10 bases fit TRBD2. CDR3 protein: CASQELAGPMDEQYF. The CDR3 DNA reads TGTGCCAGCCAGGAACTAGCGGGGCCTATGGACGAGCAGTACTTC.